The text below deals with one T cell receptor beta chain. Its antigen is undetermined. RNA transcripts yielded amplified TCR beta CDR3 regions. HTBI primers drove first-round RT-PCR of the TCR CDR3. TCRdb used MiXCR to reprocess the multiplex PCR reads, holding one entry per CDR3 protein. The data contain 530,000 or so distinct CDR3 sequences, more than 45% of them singletons. This sample stems from a study of T cells in Graves' hyperthyroidism and ophthalmopathy. Points from the study as a whole: Median prediction lead before ophthalmopathy onset was 5 to 7 months with the model.

Germline V lookup: CDR1 KGHSH, CDR2 LQKENI. V shed 4 bases and J 9 bases; nucleotides not matched to a gene: 12. The CDR3 spans 17 residues. The study left out patients who had uncontrolled infection, other autoimmune disease, pregnancy or lactation. Diagnostic decisions used clinical symptoms, serum thyroxine and TRAb, thyroid ultrasound and orbital computed tomography. The V call is TRBV18, the J call TRBJ2-7; 16 positions agree with TRBD2. Sequenced input: peripheral blood or thyroid tissue (not recorded which). The receptor comes from a woman in her late teens or twenties with Graves' hyperthyroidism. CDR3 DNA sequence: TGTGCCAGCTCACGGCCGGGACTAGCGGGAGGGCCTCGCGGGCAGTACTTC. Encoded protein: CASSRPGLAGGPRGQYF.